This T cell receptor beta chain originates from a study of OX40 agonist ivuxolimab in advanced cancers. Enrollment shut out patients with autoimmune disease history or systemic immunosuppression. This clone was seen a single time. Its cognate antigen is unknown. CDR1 and CDR2 (germline): SGHDT, YYEEEE. J lost 0 bases, V lost 4 bases, and 6 bases had no gene match. The CDR3 has 15 amino acids. The table came from immunoSEQ multiplex PCR; TCRdb's copy has only in-frame clones and leaves some out. The sample consists of about 96,000 clones, 90% of them appearing once. Study-wide findings and caveats: The study found that CD8+ T cells averaged more expanded clones than CD4+. Clonal expansion was among the lowest in partial responders at 0.1-3.0 mg/kg, especially CD8+.

The rearrangement joins TRBV5-6 to TRBJ1-1; 7 positions agree with TRBD1. The receptor was derived from an adult with an advanced solid tumor such as melanoma, head and neck, liver or kidney cancer. This material consisted of CD4+ or CD8+ T cells sorted from blood, taken in a trial of the OX40 agonist ivuxolimab. CDR3 protein: CASSPRGGMNTEAFF. Here the CDR3 DNA reads TGTGCCAGCAGCCCCAGGGGGGGAATGAACACTGAAGCTTTCTTT.